The 28 T cell receptor beta chains below come from one sample, sequenced in a study of blood T cell repertoires in COVID-19. Using immunoSEQ multiplex PCR, the repertoire was profiled, and TCRdb retains in-frame clones only, with some absent. The profile shows 300,000 to 400,000 clones, 90% to 95% of them singletons. Sequenced sample: peripheral blood. The receptors shown here come from a woman under 30 who had recovered from COVID-19.

This clone was detected only once. The chain uses TRBV25-1 and TRBJ2-2; D remains unclear. Germline CDR1 MGHDK, CDR2 SYGVNS. V lost 2 bases and J 7 bases, leaving 11 bases between the germline ends. The CDR3 covers 14 residues. The CDR3 nucleotides are TGTGCCAGCAGTGAAAACCGAGCCGGCGGGGAGCTGTTTTTT. Translating it yields CASSENRAGGELFF. The full variable domain, with the rest looked up from reference TRBV25-1 and TRBJ2-2, is EADIYQTPRYLVIGTGKKITLECSQTMGHDKMYWYQQDPGMELHLIHYSYGVNSTEKGDLSSESTVSRIRTEHFPLTLESARPSHTSQYLCASSENRAGGELFFGEGSRLTVL.

V and J are TRBV20-1 and TRBJ2-1; TRBD2 might be the D (5 bases). The V and J ends lost 6 bases and 0 bases respectively, with 9 bases between them. The CDR3 spans 13 residues. CDR1 and CDR2 from the germline V gene are DFQATT and SNEGSKA (reference sequence). CDR3 sequence reads: CSASSDSYNEQFF. CDR3 bases: TGCAGTGCCAGTAGCGACTCCTACAATGAGCAGTTCTTC.

V is TRBV6-5 and J is TRBJ2-2; the match to TRBD1 covers 8 bases. The CDR3 has 15 residues. The germline V gene has CDR1 MNHEY and CDR2 SVGAGI. Trimming cost V 6 bases and J 5 bases; bases outside gene matches: 8. The CDR3 DNA reads TGTGCCAGCAGCTCCGGGACAGGTGTAACCGGGGAGCTGTTTTTT. It specifies CASSSGTGVTGELFF.

V is TRBV11-3 and J is TRBJ2-3, with 12 nucleotides matching TRBD2. V dropped 1 base and J dropped 0; count of bases not matched to a gene: 5. Germline V gene data show CDR1 as SGHNT and CDR2 as YENEEA. The length of the CDR3 is 18 residues. The CDR3 region is CASSLGTSGRFSTDTQYF. The CDR3 DNA follows: TGTGCCAGCAGCTTAGGCACTAGCGGGAGGTTTAGCACAGATACGCAGTATTTT.

Note on this clone: The final CDR3 position lacks the conserved phenylalanine or tryptophan, pointing to a likely read error. Because the CDR3's place on the DNA is in doubt, the DNA is left out and the CDR3 is given as listed by TCRdb. The chain carries TRBV28 and TRBJ1-2; the DNA was not compared with TRBD1, the D call given in the table. Germline V gene sequence: CDR1 MDHEN, CDR2 SYDVKM. From its first to its last residue, the CDR3 has 14 amino acids. The CDR3 reads CASTLSRGRITPVL.

In this sample, this clone turned up a few times. V usage is TRBV27 and J usage is TRBJ1-2; D unresolved. Trimming took 6 bases from V and 6 from J, leaving 11 bases between them. The CDR3 contains 12 residues. Germline assignment: CDR1 MNHEY and CDR2 SMNVEV (reference sequence). Here the CDR3 reads CASRYRENGYTF. CDR3 coding DNA: TGTGCCAGCAGATACCGGGAAAATGGCTACACCTTC.

The rearrangement uses TRBV27 and TRBJ2-2, with D possibly TRBD2 on 6 matching bases. The CDR3 sequence is 16 residues long. V was clipped by 6 bases and J by 4 bases, with 18 bases between them. Germline CDR1 and CDR2: MNHEY and SMNVEV (reference sequence). CDR3 region: CASSFFGQGLTGELFF. DNA for the CDR3: TGTGCCAGCAGCTTCTTCGGGCAGGGACTCACCGGGGAGCTGTTTTTT.

The chain combines TRBV5-6 with TRBJ1-6, with unresolved D. The V end lost 1 base, the J end lost 5 bases, and 7 bases lay between the germline ends. CDR3 size: 14 residues. The V gene's germline CDR1 is SGHDT and CDR2 YYEEEE. The CDR3 loop reads CASSLRGHNSPLHF. CDR3 nucleotides: TGTGCCAGCAGCTTGAGAGGGCATAATTCACCCCTCCACTTT.

The chain links TRBV30 to TRBJ1-2; D is unresolved. Per the germline V gene, CDR1 is GTSNPN and CDR2 is SVGIG (reference sequence). V was pared by 0 bases and J by 4 bases, with 15 bases between. This CDR3 region has 15 residues. CDR3 nucleotide sequence: TGTGCCTGGAGTGTAACCTGGCCAGTTGCCTATGGCTACACCTTC. It yields the protein CAWSVTWPVAYGYTF.

The table lists this clone with many counts. The chain carries TRBV29-1 and TRBJ1-1; D may be TRBD1 (6 bases). V lost 6 bases and J lost 8, with 19 bases in between. Germline lookup yields CDR1 SQVTM and CDR2 ANQGSEA. This CDR3 contains 13 residues. CDR3 DNA: TGCAGCGTCAGGGGACCTCCAAAAGAAGAAGCTTTCTTT. Protein sequence: CSVRGPPKEEAFF. The full variable domain, rest sourced from reference TRBV29-1 and TRBJ1-1, is SAVISQKPSRDICQRGTSLTIQCQVDSQVTMMFWYRQQPGQSLTLIATANQGSEATYESGFVIDKFPISRPNLTFSTLTVSNMSPEDSSIYLCSVRGPPKEEAFFGQGTRLTVV.

The chain links TRBV2 to TRBJ2-3; a weak D match, TRBD2 (5 bases). Germline V gene data show CDR1 as SNHLY and CDR2 as FYNNEI. The CDR3 spans 13 residues. Trimming pared 6 bases from V and 0 bases from J, leaving 7 bases between. The DNA of the CDR3 is TGTGCCAGCAGGGCTAGCAGCACAGATACGCAGTATTTT. Protein: CASRASSTDTQYF.

The chain has TRBV5-6 and TRBJ1-1, with a tentative D call TRBD1 (5 bases). V was cut by 4 bases and J by 5 bases, with 15 bases left in between. The CDR3 has 14 amino acids. The germline gives CDR1 SGHDT, CDR2 YYEEEE. The CDR3 sequence: CASSDLGGGTEAFF. In DNA form, the CDR3 reads TGTGCCAGCAGCGACTTGGGGGGTGGGACTGAAGCTTTCTTT.

In its sample, this clone was seen a few times. The chain employs TRBV11-2 and TRBJ2-7; 12 nucleotides line up with TRBD2. The CDR3 length is 15 residues. J was trimmed by 3 bases and V by 6 bases; bases with no gene match: 6. Germline V gene sequence: CDR1 SGHAT, CDR2 FQNNGV. CDR3 residues: CASRSGLAGFYEQYV. Written as DNA, the CDR3 is TGTGCCAGCAGATCAGGACTAGCGGGATTCTACGAGCAGTACGTC.

Remarks on this clone: The identical CDR3 is also encoded by other nucleotide sequences in the sample. The chain uses TRBV5-1 and TRBJ1-2, with unresolved D. V lost 0 bases and J lost 6, with 6 bases in between. The CDR3 extends over 12 amino acids. Germline V gene sequence: CDR1 SGHRS, CDR2 YFSETQ. The CDR3, as DNA: TGCGCCAGCAGCTTGGGTAGTGATGGCTACACCTTC. Its translation is CASSLGSDGYTF. Using reference TRBV5-1 and TRBJ1-2 for the parts outside the CDR3, the full variable domain is KAGVTQTPRYLIKTRGQQVTLSCSPISGHRSVSWYQQTPGQGLQFLFEYFSETQRNKGNFPGRFSGRQFSNSRSEMNVSTLELGDSALYLCASSLGSDGYTFGSGTRLTVV.

The chain recombines TRBV6-5 with TRBJ1-2, with D uncertain. The V end was cut by 8 bases, the J end by 0 bases, with 16 bases between. The CDR3 consists of 15 residues. Germline assignment: CDR1 MNHEY and CDR2 SVGAGI. The CDR3 region has the DNA TGTGCCAGCGAGCCATACAGAGCTACTAACTATGGCTACACCTTC. It encodes CASEPYRATNYGYTF.

The chain combines TRBV21-1 with TRBJ1-4; TRBD1 is taken as the D call from the table, unchecked against the DNA. TRBV21-1 is a pseudogene locus. This CDR3 is 14 amino acids long. The CDR3 nucleotides are TGTGCCAGATTTCCTTCAGATGTATCTGAAAAACTGTTTTTT. Translating it yields CARFPSDVSEKLFF.

This clone has a single count. The chain links TRBV4-1 to TRBJ1-3; D call uncertain. Germline V lookup: CDR1 MGHRA, CDR2 YSYEKL. This CDR3 is built from 19 residues. Trimming took off 4 bases at V and 1 base at J, with 23 bases between the two ends. In nucleotides, the CDR3 is TGCGCCAGCAGCCGTCAGCAGGCGAGTATGGTTCGGTCTGGAAACACCATATATTTT. This translates into CASSRQQASMVRSGNTIYF.

The gene calls are TRBV24-1 and TRBJ2-1; TRBD1 might be the D (6 bases). Germline V CDR1 and CDR2: KGHDR, SFDVKD. The CDR3 loop spans 16 amino acids. V lost 4 bases and J lost 4, with 16 bases in between. The chain's CDR3 is CATSDRDRSSYNEQFF. CDR3 sequence (DNA): TGTGCCACCAGTGACCGTGACAGGTCATCGTACAATGAGCAGTTCTTC.

The chain links TRBV6-2 or TRBV6-3 to TRBJ2-7; 7 bases are a match to TRBD1. Germline loops: CDR1 MNHEY, CDR2 SVGEGT. Trimming cost V 0 bases and J 3 bases; bases outside gene matches: 11. CDR3 length equals 17 residues. The chain's CDR3 is CASSYSRGRQGRYEQYV. The CDR3 region has the DNA TGTGCCAGCAGTTACTCGAGAGGGCGACAGGGCCGCTACGAGCAGTACGTC.

This clone came up once. The chain has TRBV4-1 and TRBJ2-1; TRBD1 matches at 8 bases. Germline CDR1 reads MGHRA; CDR2 reads YSYEKL. V lost 2 bases, J lost 6 bases, and 6 bases stayed unmatched. The CDR3 is made up of 15 amino acids. DNA of the CDR3: TGCGCCAGCAGCCAATCTCAGGGGGCACTCAATGAGCAGTTCTTC. It encodes CASSQSQGALNEQFF.

The rearrangement uses TRBV24-1 and TRBJ2-3; D might be TRBD2 (6 bases). The CDR3 contains 15 residues. The germline CDR1 and CDR2 sequences are KGHDR and SFDVKD. V lost 9 bases and J lost 0, with 15 bases in between. CDR3 residues: CATGGLPLSTDTQYF. The CDR3 DNA follows: TGTGCCACCGGGGGACTCCCGCTTAGCACAGATACGCAGTATTTT.

The V gene is TRBV2, the J gene TRBJ1-5; D is ambiguous. The CDR3 has 13 residues. CDR1 and CDR2 (germline): SNHLY, FYNNEI. V was clipped by 3 bases and J by 8 bases, with 11 bases between them. As DNA, the CDR3 is TGTGCCAGCAGTGAGGTCCATGCGGAGCCCCAGCATTTT. Translated: CASSEVHAEPQHF.

CDR3 coding DNA: TGTGCCAGCAGTTACTCGGTCGGGAGAGGGGACATTCAGTACTTC. Its translation is CASSYSVGRGDIQYF. V gene TRBV6-5 combines with J gene TRBJ2-4; D possibly corresponds to TRBD2 (6 bases). CDR3 size: 15 residues. Germline CDR1 MNHEY, CDR2 SVGAGI. V was clipped by 0 bases and J by 8 bases, with 14 bases between them.

The V gene is TRBV2, the J gene TRBJ1-5, with a possible D match to TRBD1 (6 bases). Germline lookup yields CDR1 SNHLY and CDR2 FYNNEI. The CDR3 contains 14 residues. The V end was cut by 4 bases, the J end by 7 bases, with 14 bases between. The CDR3 reads CASSGQGREQPQHF. DNA of the CDR3: TGTGCCAGCAGTGGGCAGGGGAGGGAGCAGCCCCAGCATTTT.

The chain recombines TRBV7-9 with TRBJ1-1; D is possibly TRBD1 (6 bases). V lost 0 bases and J 4 bases, leaving 12 bases between the germline ends. Per germline, CDR1 SEHNR and CDR2 FQNEAQ (reference sequence). This CDR3 comprises 15 residues. The CDR3 spells CASSLALGGTTEAFF. Here the CDR3 DNA reads TGTGCCAGCAGCTTAGCGCTAGGGGGTACCACTGAAGCTTTCTTT. Filled out from reference TRBV7-9 and TRBJ1-1, the complete variable domain reads DTGVSQNPRHKITKRGQNVTFRCDPISEHNRLYWYRQTLGQGPEFLTYFQNEAQLEKSRLLSDRFSAERPKGSFSTLEIQRTEQGDSAMYLCASSLALGGTTEAFFGQGTRLTVV.

The V gene is TRBV15, the J gene TRBJ2-1, with 9 positions matching TRBD2. Germline CDR1 reads LNHNV; CDR2 reads YYDKDF (reference sequence). The CDR3 consists of 17 residues. J was trimmed by 3 bases and V by 0 bases; bases with no gene match: 6. The CDR3 is CATSRDRGGRVYNEQFF. CDR3 in DNA: TGTGCCACCAGCAGAGATCGGGGCGGGAGGGTCTACAATGAGCAGTTCTTC.

V usage is TRBV3-1 (or the pseudogene TRBV3-2) and J usage is TRBJ2-5; weak D call: TRBD2 (6 bases). The germline V and J ends were trimmed by 3 bases and 1 base, with 18 bases remaining between them. There are 17 residues in the CDR3. Germline CDR1 is LGHDT and CDR2 is YNNKEL (reference sequence). CDR3 amino acids: CASSHLAAGSFQETQYF. The CDR3, as DNA: TGTGCCAGCAGCCACCTCGCGGCGGGGTCGTTCCAAGAGACCCAGTACTTC.

CDR3 amino acids: CASSPQAGSYNEQFF. CDR3 nucleotide sequence: TGTGCCAGCAGCCCTCAAGCGGGATCGTACAATGAGCAGTTCTTC. The chain is built from TRBV7-9 and TRBJ2-1, with 7 bases matching TRBD2. From germline, CDR1 is SEHNR and CDR2 FQNEAQ (reference sequence). The CDR3 spans 15 residues. The V gene end was trimmed by 5 bases and the J gene end by 4 bases; junction bases not matched to a gene: 8.